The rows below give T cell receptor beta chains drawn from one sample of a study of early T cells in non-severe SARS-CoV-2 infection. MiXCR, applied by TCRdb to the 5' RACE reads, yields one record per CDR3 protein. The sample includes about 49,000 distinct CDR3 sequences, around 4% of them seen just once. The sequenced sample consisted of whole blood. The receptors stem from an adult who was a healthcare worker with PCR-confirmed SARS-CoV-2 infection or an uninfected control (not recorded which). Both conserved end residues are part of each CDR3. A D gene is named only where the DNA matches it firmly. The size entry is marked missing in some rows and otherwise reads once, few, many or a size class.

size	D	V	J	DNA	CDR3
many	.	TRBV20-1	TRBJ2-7	TGCAGTGCTAGAGGAGGGGGAGTCCCCTACGAGCAGTACTTC	CSARGGGVPYEQYF
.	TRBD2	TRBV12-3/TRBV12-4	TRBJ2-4	TGTGCCAGCAGTTCACTAGCGGGAGCAACCTTAGCCAAAAACATTCAGTACTTC	CASSSLAGATLAKNIQYF
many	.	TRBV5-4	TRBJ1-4	TGTGCCAGCAGCCCCCAAGAGGCAACTAATGAAAAACTGTTTTTT	CASSPQEATNEKLFF
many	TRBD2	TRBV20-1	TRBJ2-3	TGCAGTGCCACCACAATAGCGGGACCAGATACGCAGTATTTT	CSATTIAGPDTQYF
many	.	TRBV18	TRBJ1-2	TGTGCCAGCTCATCAAGTACTCCCTATGGCTACACCTTC	CASSSSTPYGYTF
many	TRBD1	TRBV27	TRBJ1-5	TGTGCCAGCAGTTTAAACAGGGGAAGCAATCAGCCCCAGCATTTT	CASSLNRGSNQPQHF
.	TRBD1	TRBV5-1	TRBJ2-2	TGCGCCAGCACGAGGACAGGGGATGTGAACACCGGGGAGCTGTTTTTT	CASTRTGDVNTGELFF
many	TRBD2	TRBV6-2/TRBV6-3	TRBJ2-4	TGTGCCAGCAGTACTTTAGCGGGAGCCCAGTACTTC	CASSTLAGAQYF
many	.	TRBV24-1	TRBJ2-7	TGTGCCACCAGTGAGAGGGACGAGCAGTACTTC	CATSERDEQYF
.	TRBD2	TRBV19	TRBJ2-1	TGTGCCAGTAGTATAATAGCGGGAGGGCCTAAACGATCACACAATGAGCAGTTCTTC	CASSIIAGGPKRSHNEQFF
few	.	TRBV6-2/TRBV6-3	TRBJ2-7	TGTGCCAGCAGTTACTCGAGGCCCCCCTACGAGCAGTACTTC	CASSYSRPPYEQYF
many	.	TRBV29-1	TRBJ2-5	TGCAGCGTTGACCCAGGGGAAGAGACCCAGTACTTC	CSVDPGEETQYF
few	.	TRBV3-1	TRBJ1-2	TGTGCCAGCAGCCAAGATCTGCAGGGTTGGAATGGCTACACCTTC	CASSQDLQGWNGYTF
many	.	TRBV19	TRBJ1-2	TGTGCCAGTAAGTCACAGGCTCACGGAGACTATGGCTACACCTTC	CASKSQAHGDYGYTF
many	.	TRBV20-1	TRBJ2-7	TGCAGTGCTAGACAGGAAATTTACGAGCAGTACTTC	CSARQEIYEQYF
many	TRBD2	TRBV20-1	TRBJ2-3	TGCAGTGCAACGGGACTAGCGGGAGGGCCCGAGTCTTCGGATACGCAGTATTTT	CSATGLAGGPESSDTQYF
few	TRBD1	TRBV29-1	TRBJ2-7	TGCAGCGTTGAAGCAAACAGGGGAGACTACGAGCAGTACTTC	CSVEANRGDYEQYF
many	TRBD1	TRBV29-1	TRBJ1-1	TGCAGCGTTGTAACCCGGACAGGGAACACTGAAGCTTTCTTT	CSVVTRTGNTEAFF
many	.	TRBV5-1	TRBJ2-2	TGCGCCAGCAGCCCAGCTGCAGGAGACAACACCGGGGAGCTGTTTTTT	CASSPAAGDNTGELFF
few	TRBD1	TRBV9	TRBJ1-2	TGTGCCAGCAGCGTAGCTCCCGGGACAGGGGATGGCTACACCTTC	CASSVAPGTGDGYTF
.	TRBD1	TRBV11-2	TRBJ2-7	TGTGCCAGCACCCTCAGGGGGCTAGGGGAGCAGTACTTC	CASTLRGLGEQYF
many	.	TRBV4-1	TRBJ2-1	TGCGCCAGCAGCCGAACGAACGTGGGAAGAGCCGCCTACAATGAGCAGTTCTTC	CASSRTNVGRAAYNEQFF
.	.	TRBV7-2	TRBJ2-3	TGTGCCAGCAGCTTAGTTGGCGGCGCAGATACGCAGTATTTT	CASSLVGGADTQYF
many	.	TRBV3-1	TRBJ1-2	TGTGCCAGCAGCCAAGATCGCGGGGCCCTAGGCTATGGCTACACCTTC	CASSQDRGALGYGYTF
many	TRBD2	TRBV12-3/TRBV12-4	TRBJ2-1	TGTGCCAGCAGTTCCCCCACCCGCCGCCCTAGCGGGAGGGCCTATGAGCAGTTCTTC	CASSSPTRRPSGRAYEQFF
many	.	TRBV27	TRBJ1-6	TGTGCCAGCAGTTCGGGACACCGAGATTCACCCCTCCACTTT	CASSSGHRDSPLHF
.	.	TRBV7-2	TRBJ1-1	TGTGCCAGCAGCTTAAGGTATTTGGATCCCAGGGTACTGAACACTGAAGCTTTCTTT	CASSLRYLDPRVLNTEAFF
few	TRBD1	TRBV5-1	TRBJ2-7	TGCGCCAGCAGCCCTGGACAGGGTGGTGACGAGCAGTACTTC	CASSPGQGGDEQYF
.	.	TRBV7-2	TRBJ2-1	TGTGCCAGCAGCTTAGCACTTCTTAGCTCCTACAATGAGCAGTTCTTC	CASSLALLSSYNEQFF
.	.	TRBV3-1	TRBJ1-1	TGTGCCAGCAGCAGGCTCGGGGGCGGCTTGAACACTGAAGCTTTCTTT	CASSRLGGGLNTEAFF
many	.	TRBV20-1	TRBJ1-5	TGCAGTGCTAGAGCGGGGCGAAGCCTCAATCAGCCCCAGCATTTT	CSARAGRSLNQPQHF
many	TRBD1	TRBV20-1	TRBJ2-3	TGCAGTGCTAGCGCCCCTCAGGGGGCTAGCACAGATACGCAGTATTTT	CSASAPQGASTDTQYF
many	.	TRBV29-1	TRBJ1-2	TGCAGCGTTGAGACCTCGGTCGGAGTCTATGGCTACACCTTC	CSVETSVGVYGYTF
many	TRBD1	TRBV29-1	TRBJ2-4	TGCAGCGTTGGTGTACAGGGGGAAAACATTCAGTACTTC	CSVGVQGENIQYF
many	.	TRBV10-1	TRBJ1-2	TGCGCCAGCAGTGAGTCGACCGGGGAGGGCGGCTACACCTTC	CASSESTGEGGYTF
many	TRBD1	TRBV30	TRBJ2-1	TGTGCCTGGAGGGGACAGCCTTACAATGAGCAGTTCTTC	CAWRGQPYNEQFF
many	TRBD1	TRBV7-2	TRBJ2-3	TGTGCCAGCAGCTTAAGCAGGGGGAAGGGTACGCAGTATTTT	CASSLSRGKGTQYF
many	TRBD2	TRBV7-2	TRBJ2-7	TGTGCCAGCAGCTTAGCGTTAGGACTAGCGGGAGGGCTATACGAGCAGTACTTC	CASSLALGLAGGLYEQYF
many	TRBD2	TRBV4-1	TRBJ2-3	TGCGCCAGCAGCCACGGGACTAGCGGGAGGATTAGCACAGATACGCAGTATTTT	CASSHGTSGRISTDTQYF
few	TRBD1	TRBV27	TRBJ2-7	TGTGCCAGCAGGCCGGACAGGGGCTACGAGCAGTACTTC	CASRPDRGYEQYF
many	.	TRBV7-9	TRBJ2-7	TGTGCCAGCAGCTTAGGAGAAGTTTCCTACGAGCAGTACTTC	CASSLGEVSYEQYF
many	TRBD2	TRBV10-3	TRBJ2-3	TGTGCCATCAGGCCGGCTAGCGGGGAGGAGGGCACAGATACGCAGTATTTT	CAIRPASGEEGTDTQYF
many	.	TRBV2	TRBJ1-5	TGTGCCAGCAGAAGCTGGGGAATCCAGCCCCAGCATTTT	CASRSWGIQPQHF
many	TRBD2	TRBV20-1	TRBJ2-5	TGCAGTGCTAGAGATAGTAGCGGGGGCCTACCATGCTTC	CSARDSSGGLPCF
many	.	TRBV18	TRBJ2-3	TGTGCCAGCTCCGCGATTGGCACAGATACGCAGTATTTT	CASSAIGTDTQYF
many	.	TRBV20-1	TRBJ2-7	TGCAGTGCTACCAATCCGGGGAGGCGGGGGCGCCCCATGGAGCAGTACTTC	CSATNPGRRGRPMEQYF
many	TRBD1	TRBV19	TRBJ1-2	TGTGCCAGTAGTGCCAGTCCGACAGGGAGTTCGCGCTACACCTTC	CASSASPTGSSRYTF
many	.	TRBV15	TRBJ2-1	TGTGCCACCAGCAGAGATCAAGAGAGAATGGTGGTCTTC	CATSRDQERMVVF
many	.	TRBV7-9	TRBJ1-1	TGTGCCAGCAGCTCTTTCTTGAACACTGAAGCTTTCTTT	CASSSFLNTEAFF
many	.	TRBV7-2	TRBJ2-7	TGTGCCAGCAGCTTACCGGCTAGCGACTACGAGCAGTACTTC	CASSLPASDYEQYF
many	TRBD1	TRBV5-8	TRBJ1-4	TGTGCCAGCAGCTTGGGGGACAGAGCTAATGAAAAACTGTTTTTT	CASSLGDRANEKLFF
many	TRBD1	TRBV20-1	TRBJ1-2	TGCAGTGCTAGACTCAGGGGGGACCCTAACTATGGCTACACCTTC	CSARLRGDPNYGYTF
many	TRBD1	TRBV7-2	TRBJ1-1	TGTGCCAGCAGCCGTCGGAGGGGGCTCGTCACTGAAGCTTTCTTT	CASSRRRGLVTEAFF